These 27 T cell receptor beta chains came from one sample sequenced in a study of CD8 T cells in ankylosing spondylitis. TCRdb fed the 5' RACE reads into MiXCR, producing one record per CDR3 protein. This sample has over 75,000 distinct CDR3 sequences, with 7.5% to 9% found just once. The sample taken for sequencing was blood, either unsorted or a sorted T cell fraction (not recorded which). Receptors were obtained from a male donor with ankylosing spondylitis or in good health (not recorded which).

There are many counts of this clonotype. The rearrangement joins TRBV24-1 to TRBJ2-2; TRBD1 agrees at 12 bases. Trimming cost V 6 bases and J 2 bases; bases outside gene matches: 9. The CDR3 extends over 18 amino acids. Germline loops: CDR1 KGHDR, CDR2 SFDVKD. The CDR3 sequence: CATSTGTGGSRNTGELFF. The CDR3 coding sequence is TGTGCCACCAGTACCGGGACAGGGGGCTCTAGAAACACCGGGGAGCTGTTTTTT.

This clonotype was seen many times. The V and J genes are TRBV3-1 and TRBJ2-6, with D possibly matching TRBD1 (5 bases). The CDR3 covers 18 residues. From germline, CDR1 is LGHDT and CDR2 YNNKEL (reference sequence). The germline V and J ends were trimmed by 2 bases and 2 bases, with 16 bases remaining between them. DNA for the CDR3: TGTGCCAGCAGCCAACGACAGTGGGATCGGACTGGGGCCAACGTCCTGACTTTC. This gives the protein CASSQRQWDRTGANVLTF.

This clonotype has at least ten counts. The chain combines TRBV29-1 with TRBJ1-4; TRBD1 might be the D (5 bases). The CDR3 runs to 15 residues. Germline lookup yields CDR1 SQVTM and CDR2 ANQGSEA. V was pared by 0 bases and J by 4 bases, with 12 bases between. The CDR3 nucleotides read TGCAGCGTTGAAGAGCCCGGGACGGGTAATGAAAAACTGTTTTTT. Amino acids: CSVEEPGTGNEKLFF.

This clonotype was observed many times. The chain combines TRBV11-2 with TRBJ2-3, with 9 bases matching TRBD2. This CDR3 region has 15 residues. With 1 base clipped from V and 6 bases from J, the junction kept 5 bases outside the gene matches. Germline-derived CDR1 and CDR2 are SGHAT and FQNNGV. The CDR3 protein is CASSLAAGGGDTQYF. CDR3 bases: TGTGCCAGCAGCTTAGCAGCGGGGGGCGGGGATACGCAGTATTTT. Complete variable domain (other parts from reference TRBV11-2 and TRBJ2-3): EAGVAQSPRYKIIEKRQSVAFWCNPISGHATLYWYQQILGQGPKLLIQFQNNGVVDDSQLPKDRFSAERLKGVDSTLKIQPAKLEDSAVYLCASSLAAGGGDTQYFGPGTRLTVL.

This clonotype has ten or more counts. CDR3 amino acids: CASSTHTYPGANVLTF. CDR3 coding DNA: TGTGCCAGCAGCACACATACTTACCCTGGGGCCAACGTCCTGACTTTC. This sequence joins TRBV7-8 and TRBJ2-6, with D hard to call. Trimming took 5 bases from V and 2 from J, leaving 13 bases between them. Looked up from germline, CDR1 is SGHVS and CDR2 is FQNEAQ. The CDR3 is 16 residues long.

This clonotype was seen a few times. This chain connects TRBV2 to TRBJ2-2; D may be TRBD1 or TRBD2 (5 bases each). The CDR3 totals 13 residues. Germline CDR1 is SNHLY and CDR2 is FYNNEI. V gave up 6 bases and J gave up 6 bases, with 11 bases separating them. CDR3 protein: CASRVRGPGELFF. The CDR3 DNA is TGTGCCAGCAGGGTTAGGGGACCCGGGGAGCTGTTTTTT.

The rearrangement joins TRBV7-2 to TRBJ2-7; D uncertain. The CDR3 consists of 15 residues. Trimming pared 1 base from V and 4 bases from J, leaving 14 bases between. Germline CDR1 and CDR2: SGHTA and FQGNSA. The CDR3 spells CASSLGRGVEYEQYF. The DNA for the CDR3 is TGTGCCAGCAGCTTAGGGAGAGGTGTTGAGTACGAGCAGTACTTC.

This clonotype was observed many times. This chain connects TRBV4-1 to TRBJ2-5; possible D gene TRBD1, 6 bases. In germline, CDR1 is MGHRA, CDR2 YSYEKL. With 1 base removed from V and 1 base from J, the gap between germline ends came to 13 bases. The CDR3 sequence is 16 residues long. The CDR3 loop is CASSQGGLLGQETQYF. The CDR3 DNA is TGCGCCAGCAGCCAAGGGGGGCTCTTGGGCCAAGAGACCCAGTACTTC.

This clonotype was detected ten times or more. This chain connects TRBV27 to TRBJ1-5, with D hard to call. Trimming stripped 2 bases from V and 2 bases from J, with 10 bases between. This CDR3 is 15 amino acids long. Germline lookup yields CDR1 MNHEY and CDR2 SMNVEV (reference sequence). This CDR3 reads CASSLASTGNQPQHF. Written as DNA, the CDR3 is TGTGCCAGCAGTTTAGCCAGTACCGGCAATCAGCCCCAGCATTTT.

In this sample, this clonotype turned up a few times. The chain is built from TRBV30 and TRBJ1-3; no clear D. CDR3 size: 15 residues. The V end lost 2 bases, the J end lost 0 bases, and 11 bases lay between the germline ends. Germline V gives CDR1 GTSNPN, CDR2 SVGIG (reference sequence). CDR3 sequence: CAWSRLAASGNTIYF. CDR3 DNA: TGTGCCTGGAGTCGTTTGGCAGCCTCTGGAAACACCATATATTTT. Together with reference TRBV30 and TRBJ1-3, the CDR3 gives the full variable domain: SQTIHQWPATLVQPVGSPLSLECTVEGTSNPNLYWYRQAAGRGLQLLFYSVGIGQISSEVPQNLSASRPQDRQFILSSKKLLLSDSGFYLCAWSRLAASGNTIYFGEGSWLTVV.

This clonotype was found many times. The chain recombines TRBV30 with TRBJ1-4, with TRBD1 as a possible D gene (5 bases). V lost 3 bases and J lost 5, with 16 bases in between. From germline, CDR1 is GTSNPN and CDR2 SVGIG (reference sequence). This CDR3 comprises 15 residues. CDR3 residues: CAWSPSGESNEKLFF. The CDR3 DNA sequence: TGTGCCTGGAGCCCTTCGGGGGAGTCAAATGAAAAACTGTTTTTT.

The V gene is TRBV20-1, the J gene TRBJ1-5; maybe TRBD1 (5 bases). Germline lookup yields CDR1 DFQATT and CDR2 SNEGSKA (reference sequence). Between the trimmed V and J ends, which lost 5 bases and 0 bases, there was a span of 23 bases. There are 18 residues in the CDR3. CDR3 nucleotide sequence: TGCAGTGCTCAGCCACGGGGCTTCGCATACCATAGCAATCAGCCCCAGCATTTT. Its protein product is CSAQPRGFAYHSNQPQHF.

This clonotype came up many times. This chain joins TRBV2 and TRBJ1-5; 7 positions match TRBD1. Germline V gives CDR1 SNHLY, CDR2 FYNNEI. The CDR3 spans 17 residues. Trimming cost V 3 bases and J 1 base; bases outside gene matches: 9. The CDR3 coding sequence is TGTGCCAGCAGTGATGCAGGGGGACTATTCAGCAATCAGCCCCAGCATTTT. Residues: CASSDAGGLFSNQPQHF.

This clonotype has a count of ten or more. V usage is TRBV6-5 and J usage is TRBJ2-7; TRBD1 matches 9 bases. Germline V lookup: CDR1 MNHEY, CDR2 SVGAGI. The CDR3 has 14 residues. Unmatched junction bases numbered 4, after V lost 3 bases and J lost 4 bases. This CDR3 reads CASSYGTGKYEQYF. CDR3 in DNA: TGTGCCAGCAGTTATGGGACAGGGAAATACGAGCAGTACTTC.

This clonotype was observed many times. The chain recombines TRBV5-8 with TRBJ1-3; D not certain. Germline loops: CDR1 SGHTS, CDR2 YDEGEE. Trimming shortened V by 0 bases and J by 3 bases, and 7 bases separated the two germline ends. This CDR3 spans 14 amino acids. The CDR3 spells CASSLGGYGNTIYF. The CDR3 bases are TGTGCCAGCAGCTTGGGAGGGTATGGAAACACCATATATTTT.

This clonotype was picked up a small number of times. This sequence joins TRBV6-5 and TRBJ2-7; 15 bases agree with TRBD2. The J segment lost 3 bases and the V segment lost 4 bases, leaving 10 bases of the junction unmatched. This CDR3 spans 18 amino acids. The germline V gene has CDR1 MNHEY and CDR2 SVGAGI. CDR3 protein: CASSSWTSGGAKFYEQYF. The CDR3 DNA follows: TGTGCCAGCAGTTCCTGGACTAGCGGGGGGGCGAAGTTCTACGAGCAGTACTTC.

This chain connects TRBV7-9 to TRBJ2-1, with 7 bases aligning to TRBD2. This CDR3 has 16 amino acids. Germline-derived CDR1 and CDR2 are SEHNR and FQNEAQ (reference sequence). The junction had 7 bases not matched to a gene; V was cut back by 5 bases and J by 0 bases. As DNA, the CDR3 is TGTGCCAGCAGCCCTTCCAGCGGGGTCTCCTACAATGAGCAGTTCTTC. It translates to CASSPSSGVSYNEQFF. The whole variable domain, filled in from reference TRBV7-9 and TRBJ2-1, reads DTGVSQNPRHKITKRGQNVTFRCDPISEHNRLYWYRQTLGQGPEFLTYFQNEAQLEKSRLLSDRFSAERPKGSFSTLEIQRTEQGDSAMYLCASSPSSGVSYNEQFFGPGTRLTVL.

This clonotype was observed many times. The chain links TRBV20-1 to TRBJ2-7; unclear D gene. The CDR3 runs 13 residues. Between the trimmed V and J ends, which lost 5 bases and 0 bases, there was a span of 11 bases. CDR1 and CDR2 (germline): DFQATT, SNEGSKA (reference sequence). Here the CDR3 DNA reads TGCAGTGCTGTGGGTGGTAGCTCCTACGAGCAGTACTTC. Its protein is CSAVGGSSYEQYF.

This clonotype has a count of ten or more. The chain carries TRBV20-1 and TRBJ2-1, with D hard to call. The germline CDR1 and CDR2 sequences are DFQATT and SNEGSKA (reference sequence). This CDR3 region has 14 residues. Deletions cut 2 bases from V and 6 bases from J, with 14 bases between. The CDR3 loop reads CSARLDQASNEQFF. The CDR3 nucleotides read TGCAGTGCTAGACTCGATCAAGCCTCCAATGAGCAGTTCTTC.

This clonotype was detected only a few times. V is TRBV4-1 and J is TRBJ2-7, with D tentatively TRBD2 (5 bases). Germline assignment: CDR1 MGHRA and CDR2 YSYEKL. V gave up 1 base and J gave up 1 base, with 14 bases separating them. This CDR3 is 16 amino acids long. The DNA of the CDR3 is TGCGCCAGCAGCCAAGGTCCTAGCCCAAGATCCTACGAGCAGTACTTC. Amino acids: CASSQGPSPRSYEQYF.

DNA of the CDR3: TGTGCCAGCAGCTCTCTCCCCCCGGAGGGGGATTATGGCTACACCTTC. Encoded protein: CASSSLPPEGDYGYTF. This chain uses TRBV7-8 with TRBJ1-2; the D gene is possibly TRBD1 (6 bases). The CDR3 is 16 amino acids. CDR1 is SGHVS, CDR2 FQNEAQ, per germline. Between the trimmed V and J ends, which lost 4 bases and 5 bases, there was a span of 20 bases.

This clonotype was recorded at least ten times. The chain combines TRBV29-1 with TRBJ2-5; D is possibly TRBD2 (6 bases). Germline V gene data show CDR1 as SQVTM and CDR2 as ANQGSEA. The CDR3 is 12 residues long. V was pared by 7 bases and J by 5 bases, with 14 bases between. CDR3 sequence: CSDVGLLETQYF. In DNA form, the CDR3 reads TGCAGCGACGTGGGACTGTTGGAGACCCAGTACTTC.

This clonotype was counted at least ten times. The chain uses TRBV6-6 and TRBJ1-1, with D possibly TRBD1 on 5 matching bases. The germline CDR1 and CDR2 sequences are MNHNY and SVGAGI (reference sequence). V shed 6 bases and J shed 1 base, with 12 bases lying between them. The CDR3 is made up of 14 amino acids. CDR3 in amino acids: CASREDTWNTEAFF. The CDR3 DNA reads TGTGCCAGCAGGGAGGACACCTGGAACACTGAAGCTTTCTTT.

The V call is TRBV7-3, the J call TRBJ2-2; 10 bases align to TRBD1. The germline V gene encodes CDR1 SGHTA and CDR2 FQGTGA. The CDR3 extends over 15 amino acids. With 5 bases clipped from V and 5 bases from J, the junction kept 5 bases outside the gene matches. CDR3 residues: CASSPGQGTTGELFF. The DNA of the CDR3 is TGTGCCAGCAGCCCGGGACAGGGGACTACCGGGGAGCTGTTTTTT.

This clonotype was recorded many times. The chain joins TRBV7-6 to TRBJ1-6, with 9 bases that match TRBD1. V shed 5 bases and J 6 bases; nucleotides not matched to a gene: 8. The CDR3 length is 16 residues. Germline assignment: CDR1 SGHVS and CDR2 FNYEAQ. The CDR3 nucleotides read TGTGCCAGCAGCCGCTGGGACAGGGCTGGTAATTCACCCCTCCACTTT. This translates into CASSRWDRAGNSPLHF. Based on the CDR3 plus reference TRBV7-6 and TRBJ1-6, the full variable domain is GAGVSQSPRYKVTKRGQDVALRCDPISGHVSLYWYRQALGQGPEFLTYFNYEAQQDKSGLPNDRFSAERPEGSISTLTIQRTEQRDSAMYRCASSRWDRAGNSPLHFGNGTRLTVT.

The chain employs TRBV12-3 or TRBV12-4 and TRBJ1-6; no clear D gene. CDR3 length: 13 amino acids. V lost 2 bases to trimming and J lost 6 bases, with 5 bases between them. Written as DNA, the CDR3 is TGTGCCAGCAGTTTACAGGTTAATTCACCCCTCCACTTT. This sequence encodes CASSLQVNSPLHF.

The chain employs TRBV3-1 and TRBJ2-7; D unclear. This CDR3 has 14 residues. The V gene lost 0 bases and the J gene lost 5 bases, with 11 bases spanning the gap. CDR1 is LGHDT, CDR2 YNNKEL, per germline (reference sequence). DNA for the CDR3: TGTGCCAGCAGCCAAGAACTCGGGTGGCACGAGCAGTACTTC. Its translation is CASSQELGWHEQYF.